This TCR beta chain derives from a study of blood T cell repertoires in COVID-19. About the research overall: T cells, B-cell-depleted T cells, or PBMCs supplied cDNA or gDNA.

The data were produced by immunoSEQ multiplex PCR, yet TCRdb's version contains in-frame clones alone and is incomplete. Among about 70,000 clones, around 85% were seen once, and the ten largest hold around 12%. The CDR3 totals 15 residues. Germline V gene data show CDR1 as KGHSH and CDR2 as LQKENI. Trimming pared 3 bases from V and 0 bases from J, leaving 8 bases between. This chain uses TRBV18 with TRBJ2-2, with a weak D call TRBD1 (6 bases). The sample comprised peripheral blood. This receptor was obtained from a human donor in a cohort sampled during active COVID-19. For the CDR3, the DNA is TGTGCCAGCTCACCCTCAGGGGCGAACACCGGGGAGCTGTTTTTT. As protein: CASSPSGANTGELFF.